One sample yielded the 14 T cell receptor beta chains listed below, sequenced in a study of regulatory T cells in long-lasting Graves disease. To make TCR beta libraries, researchers used iRepertoire HTBI primers and Arm-PCR of CDR3 regions. One entry per CDR3 protein, called by TCRdb with MiXCR from the multiplex PCR reads. This table holds under 450,000 distinct CDR3 sequences, around 24% found once. Time point meaning: persistent/refractory GD, antithyroid drugs over 5 years with positive TRAb. Preparation of the TCR library used RNA extracted from PBMCs. Material: peripheral blood mononuclear cells (PBMCs), obtained when the disease was refractory, from a patient treated with antithyroid drugs. Receptor source: a female donor with Graves disease.

The chain couples TRBV19 to TRBJ2-2; D perhaps matches TRBD2 (6 bases). V was shortened by 3 bases and J by 5 bases, with 19 bases between the two germline ends. The germline gives CDR1 LNHDA, CDR2 SQIVND (reference sequence). This CDR3 is 17 amino acids long. CDR3 bases: TGTGCCAGTAGTATGAGGGCGGGAACTGGACGAACCGGGGAGCTGTTTTTT. Protein: CASSMRAGTGRTGELFF.

In regard to this clonotype: Being one base from a much bigger clone, this may be a read error. The chain employs TRBV6-8 and TRBJ1-1; 7 positions agree with TRBD1. This CDR3 is 16 amino acids long. Germline V gene lookup returns CDR1 MNHGY and CDR2 SAAAGT. The V and J ends lost 7 bases and 0 bases, in that order; junction bases with no gene match: 11. CDR3 residues: CASNQQGPSLNTEAFF. As DNA, the CDR3 is TGTGCCAGCAATCAACAGGGGCCCTCACTGAACACTGAAGCTTTCTTT.

The chain recombines TRBV7-3 with TRBJ2-6; 8 nucleotides line up with TRBD1. The CDR3 sequence is 20 residues long. CDR1 and CDR2 from the germline V gene are SGHTA and FQGTGA. V trimming: 1 base; J trimming: 0 bases; junction bases outside the gene matches: 11. The CDR3 sequence: CASSLIGQGRASSGANVLTF. CDR3 nucleotides: TGTGCCAGCAGCTTAATCGGACAGGGAAGGGCCAGCTCTGGGGCCAACGTCCTGACTTTC.

This clonotype was seen ten or more times. The rearrangement uses TRBV12-3 or TRBV12-4 and TRBJ2-2; TRBD2 agrees at 10 bases. The CDR3 covers 18 residues. The ends lost 5 bases at V and 2 bases at J; junction bases unmatched: 11. CDR3 sequence: CASSPGLAETGNTGELFF. CDR3 nucleotide sequence: TGTGCCAGCAGTCCTGGACTAGCGGAAACGGGCAACACCGGGGAGCTGTTTTTT.

The chain is built from TRBV7-2 and TRBJ2-7; D ambiguous. The CDR3 totals 14 residues. Germline CDR1 and CDR2: SGHTA and FQGNSA. V lost 5 bases and J 3 bases, leaving 14 bases between the germline ends. CDR3 sequence: CASSDPGPFYEQYF. In nucleotides, the CDR3 is TGTGCCAGCAGCGACCCGGGTCCATTCTACGAGCAGTACTTC.

This clonotype was counted between two and nine times. The chain uses TRBV6-5 and TRBJ1-2; D is unclear. The V end lost 4 bases, the J end lost 8 bases, and 11 bases lay between the germline ends. This CDR3 spans 12 amino acids. Germline V gene lookup returns CDR1 MNHEY and CDR2 SVGAGI. CDR3 region: CASSSRKRGYTF. DNA of the CDR3: TGTGCCAGCAGTTCCCGCAAACGAGGCTACACCTTC.

A single count supports this clonotype. This could be a read error, since a much larger clone is one nucleotide away. The chain is built from TRBV2 and TRBJ2-4, with a possible D match to TRBD1 (6 bases). Per germline, CDR1 SNHLY and CDR2 FYNNEI. V lost 8 bases, J lost 4 bases, and 12 bases lay in between. This CDR3 has 13 residues. The CDR3: CASLTRGKNIQYF. CDR3 DNA sequence: TGTGCCAGCTTGACCAGGGGAAAAAACATTCAGTACTTC.

This clonotype was counted many times. The chain employs TRBV2 and TRBJ1-5, with TRBD1 as a possible D gene (5 bases). The V gene lost 7 bases and the J gene lost 6 bases, with 16 bases spanning the gap. The germline V gene encodes CDR1 SNHLY and CDR2 FYNNEI. This CDR3 region has 14 residues. CDR3 amino acids: CASKMRQGGQPQHF. CDR3 in DNA: TGTGCCAGCAAAATGAGGCAGGGAGGTCAGCCCCAGCATTTT. Full variable domain (outside the CDR3, taken from reference TRBV2 and TRBJ1-5): EPEVTQTPSHQVTQMGQEVILRCVPISNHLYFYWYRQILGQKVEFLVSFYNNEISEKSEIFDDQFSVERPDGSNFTLKIRSTKLEDSAMYFCASKMRQGGQPQHFGDGTRLSIL.

This clonotype occurred many times. This chain links TRBV5-1 with TRBJ1-5; maybe TRBD1 (6 bases). In germline, CDR1 is SGHRS, CDR2 YFSETQ. There are 14 residues in the CDR3. The V and J ends lost 5 bases and 4 bases respectively, with 13 bases between them. The CDR3 region has the DNA TGCGCCAGCAGTTCGACAGGAGGTAATCAGCCCCAGCATTTT. This translates into CASSSTGGNQPQHF.

In this sample, this clonotype turned up a few times. The V and J genes are TRBV6-2 or TRBV6-3 and TRBJ1-4, with D unclear. Germline CDR1 is MNHEY and CDR2 is SVGEGT. V lost 3 bases, J lost 4 bases, and 9 bases lay in between. This CDR3 has 14 amino acids. As DNA, the CDR3 is TGTGCCAGCAGTTATGACGGATATAATGAAAAACTGTTTTTT. Its translation is CASSYDGYNEKLFF.

This clonotype has only a few counts. This chain joins TRBV5-1 and TRBJ1-5; maybe TRBD1 (5 bases). The CDR3 has 15 amino acids. The germline gives CDR1 SGHRS, CDR2 YFSETQ. The V and J ends lost 0 bases and 7 bases respectively, with 14 bases between them. CDR3: CASSLDTGGYQPQHF. CDR3 in DNA: TGCGCCAGCAGCTTGGACACAGGTGGATACCAGCCCCAGCATTTT.

This clonotype was counted a few times. The rearrangement joins TRBV25-1 to TRBJ1-2; D unresolved. V was shortened by 2 bases and J by 8 bases, with 12 bases between the two germline ends. The CDR3 spans 13 residues. Germline V CDR1 and CDR2: MGHDK, SYGVNS. Written as DNA, the CDR3 is TGTGCCAGCAGTGAAGAAGGGTTGGGGGGCTACACCTTC. Residues: CASSEEGLGGYTF.

This clonotype is a singleton in its sample. This may be a read error: a much more frequent sequence differs by one nucleotide. The chain employs TRBV28 and TRBJ1-5; TRBD1 matches at 9 bases. Germline CDR1 reads MDHEN; CDR2 reads SYDVKM. Unmatched junction bases numbered 10, after V lost 10 bases and J lost 6 bases. The CDR3 spans 14 residues. The CDR3: CATGTGIYSQPQHF. The CDR3, as DNA: TGTGCCACCGGGACAGGGATTTACTCTCAGCCCCAGCATTTT. The complete variable domain, with remaining parts taken from reference TRBV28 and TRBJ1-5, reads DVKVTQSSRYLVKRTGEKVFLECVQDMDHENMFWYRQDPGLGLRLIYFSYDVKMKEKGDIPEGYSVSREKKERFSLILESASTNQTSMYLCATGTGIYSQPQHFGDGTRLSIL.

The chain links TRBV5-6 to TRBJ2-7; D possibly uses TRBD1 or TRBD2 (5 bases each). Germline assignment: CDR1 SGHDT and CDR2 YYEEEE. V gave up 4 bases and J gave up 2 bases, with 16 bases separating them. The CDR3 runs to 15 residues. The CDR3 bases are TGTGCCAGCAGCGACCTTTGGGACGGGCCCTACGAGCAGTACTTC. Translating it yields CASSDLWDGPYEQYF.